This T cell receptor (beta chain) came from a study of blood T cells in healthy people across ages. Points from the study as a whole: Donor CMV status, an unknown factor, possibly confounded changes in expanded clonotypes.

In its sample, this clonotype was seen a few times. Its antigen is undetermined. Donation came from healthy Caucasian individuals in Russia who were aged about 6 to 95. Through a sample-barcoded 5' primer and a J-beta primer mix, a second PCR was run for roughly 7 to 11 cycles. A template-switch adaptor containing 12 random nucleotides labeled each cDNA molecule. TCRdb reprocessed the 5' RACE reads with MiXCR, giving one entry per CDR3 protein. The sample holds around 1.7 million distinct CDR3 sequences, 25% to 30% seen once. Germline V gene lookup returns CDR1 SGHTA and CDR2 FQGNSA. The V end was cut by 7 bases, the J end by 2 bases, with 9 bases between. The CDR3 sequence is 12 residues long.

The receptor's source is a woman aged 25 to 39 in good health. Material: blood. The rearrangement joins TRBV7-2 to TRBJ2-7; D not resolved. The CDR3, as DNA: TGTGCCAGCACAGAAGGTCCCTACGAGCAGTACTTC. This codes for CASTEGPYEQYF.